The 24 T cell receptor beta chains listed next were all sequenced from one sample in a study of cytotoxic CD8 clonotypes in ibrutinib-treated CLL. Data came from immunoSEQ multiplex PCR; TCRdb stores just in-frame clones and leaves some out. Of around 14,000 clones in the sample, 52% were seen once. The material was PBMCs, obtained at an approximately 22-month disease-progression time point, from a patient treated with ibrutinib. The receptors derive from a human donor with chronic lymphocytic leukemia.

The rearrangement links TRBV7-6 to TRBJ1-1; 7 bases are shared with TRBD1. CDR3 length: 15 residues. J was trimmed by 5 bases and V by 1 base; bases with no gene match: 7. CDR1 is SGHVS and CDR2 is FNYEAQ in the germline V gene. The CDR3 loop reads CASSLGEGARTEAFF. In DNA form, the CDR3 reads TGTGCCAGCAGCTTAGGGGAGGGGGCGCGGACTGAAGCTTTCTTT.

The rearrangement uses TRBV6-1 and TRBJ1-2, with 9 bases matching TRBD1. CDR3 length: 11 amino acids. V was pared by 9 bases and J by 11 bases, with 7 bases of the junction left unmatched. From germline, CDR1 is MNHNS and CDR2 SASEGT. CDR3: CASTGQGQYTF. In DNA form, the CDR3 reads TGTGCCAGTACAGGACAGGGGCAATACACCTTC.

V usage is TRBV11-2 and J usage is TRBJ1-3; unclear D gene. This CDR3 is built from 13 residues. Germline assignment: CDR1 SGHAT and CDR2 FQNNGV. Trimming took off 2 bases at V and 4 bases at J, with 6 bases between the two ends. The CDR3 here is CASSLNRGNTIYF. CDR3 bases: TGTGCCAGCAGCTTAAACAGAGGAAACACCATATATTTT.

In the case of this clone: Other nucleotide sequences from this sample produce the same CDR3. The V call is TRBV4-1, the J call TRBJ1-1, with D perhaps matching TRBD1 (6 bases). Germline V lookup: CDR1 MGHRA, CDR2 YSYEKL. The V and J ends lost 1 base and 2 bases respectively, with 11 bases between them. The CDR3 totals 15 residues. This chain's CDR3 is CASSQVQGGNTEAFF. In DNA, the CDR3 is TGCGCCAGCAGCCAAGTACAGGGTGGTAACACTGAAGCTTTCTTT.

The chain uses TRBV6-1 and TRBJ2-1; D possibly corresponds to TRBD2 (5 bases). V lost 2 bases to trimming and J lost 15 bases, with 17 bases between them. Germline V gives CDR1 MNHNS, CDR2 SASEGT. There are 13 residues in the CDR3. CDR3 bases: TGTGCCAGCAGTGAATCCCCAGCAGCGGCGCTGTTCTTC. Its protein product is CASSESPAAALFF.

The chain is built from TRBV29-1 and TRBJ1-1, with unresolved D. This CDR3 spans 13 amino acids. Germline loops: CDR1 SQVTM, CDR2 ANQGSEA. Trimming cost V 7 bases and J 3 bases, with 15 bases left between them. As DNA, the CDR3 is TGCAGCGGGGAATTAAACCGGGACACTGAAGCTTTCTTT. It codes for CSGELNRDTEAFF.

V gene TRBV7-9 combines with J gene TRBJ1-3; no firm D call. CDR1 and CDR2 from the germline V gene are SEHNR and FQNEAQ (reference sequence). With 10 bases removed from V and 0 bases from J, the gap between germline ends came to 13 bases. The CDR3 spans 14 residues. As DNA, the CDR3 is TGTGCCATACACCCGGCCATCTCTGGAAACACCATATATTTT. Protein product: CAIHPAISGNTIYF.

The table lists this clone with a few counts. V usage is TRBV9 and J usage is TRBJ1-5, with 7 bases aligning to TRBD1. CDR3 length: 15 residues. J was trimmed by 3 bases and V by 0 bases; bases with no gene match: 3. Germline lookup yields CDR1 SGDLS and CDR2 YYNGEE. This CDR3 reads CASSVATGNNQPQHF. The CDR3 nucleotides are TGTGCCAGCAGCGTAGCGACAGGGAACAATCAGCCCCAGCATTTT.

The chain joins TRBV18 to TRBJ1-4; D may be TRBD1 (6 bases). V was pared by 5 bases and J by 2 bases, with 9 bases between. The length of the CDR3 is 14 residues. The V gene's germline CDR1 is KGHSH and CDR2 LQKENI. CDR3 in amino acids: CASSSDRTNEKLFF. The CDR3 coding sequence is TGTGCCAGCTCATCAGACAGGACTAATGAAAAACTGTTTTTT.

This clone was counted a few times. The gene calls are TRBV19 and TRBJ2-5; 8 bases align to TRBD1. CDR3 length equals 12 residues. The germline CDR1 and CDR2 sequences are LNHDA and SQIVND (reference sequence). Germline trimming cut 8 bases from V and 5 bases from J; bases unmatched to any gene: 4. DNA of the CDR3: TGTGCCAGTGGACAGGGATTCGAGACCCAGTACTTC. It specifies CASGQGFETQYF.

V usage is TRBV6-1 and J usage is TRBJ2-2, with 7 nucleotides matching TRBD1. CDR1 is MNHNS and CDR2 is SASEGT in the germline V gene. The CDR3 is 14 amino acids. The junction had 7 bases not matched to a gene; V was cut back by 7 bases and J by 5 bases. CDR3 amino acids: CASTPTGRTGELFF. The CDR3 DNA follows: TGTGCCAGCACCCCGACAGGGAGAACCGGGGAGCTGTTTTTT.

This clone was seen more than once but under ten times. V usage is TRBV2 and J usage is TRBJ1-6, with D unclear. Germline lookup yields CDR1 SNHLY and CDR2 FYNNEI. V lost 5 bases, J lost 16 bases, and 15 bases lay in between. This CDR3 is built from 12 residues. The chain's CDR3 is CASSRTLERLHF. CDR3 DNA sequence: TGTGCCAGCAGTCGGACCCTTGAGAGACTCCACTTT. Full variable domain (missing parts from reference TRBV2 and TRBJ1-6): EPEVTQTPSHQVTQMGQEVILRCVPISNHLYFYWYRQILGQKVEFLVSFYNNEISEKSEIFDDQFSVERPDGSNFTLKIRSTKLEDSAMYFCASSRTLERLHFGNGTRLTVT.

This clone was counted between two and nine times. This rearrangement joins TRBV14 to TRBJ1-3, with D unclear. V lost 1 base and J lost 4, with 11 bases in between. The germline V gene encodes CDR1 SGHDN and CDR2 FVKESK. CDR3 length equals 15 residues. In DNA, the CDR3 is TGTGCCAGCAGCCAAGTTCTTACCGCGGGAAACACCATATATTTT. Protein product: CASSQVLTAGNTIYF.

J is TRBJ1-1 and V is TRBV29-1; 9 bases fit TRBD1. Germline assignment: CDR1 SQVTM and CDR2 ANQGSEA. V was pared by 8 bases and J by 4 bases, with 8 bases of the junction left unmatched. CDR3 length: 13 amino acids. In DNA, the CDR3 is TGCAGCATTAGGACAGGGGTGATCACTGAAGCTTTCTTT. Translating gives CSIRTGVITEAFF.

The chain couples TRBV11-2 to TRBJ1-6; D not resolved. Germline V lookup: CDR1 SGHAT, CDR2 FQNNGV. V lost 1 base, J lost 6 bases, and 10 bases lay in between. This CDR3 has 15 amino acids. The CDR3 DNA reads as TGTGCCAGCAGCTTAGGTCAGGTTTTTAATTCACCCCTCCACTTT. It specifies CASSLGQVFNSPLHF.

V gene TRBV12-5 combines with J gene TRBJ1-1; perhaps TRBD1 as D (5 bases). V gave up 10 bases and J gave up 0 bases, with 9 bases separating them. The CDR3 is 12 amino acids. Per germline, CDR1 LGHNT and CDR2 FRNRAP. The CDR3 sequence: CATGTLNTEAFF. The CDR3 DNA sequence: TGTGCTACCGGGACCTTGAACACTGAAGCTTTCTTT.

Only a few counts were recorded for this clone. The chain is built from TRBV7-9 and TRBJ1-5; possible D gene TRBD1, 6 bases. Germline V lookup: CDR1 SEHNR, CDR2 FQNEAQ (reference sequence). V shed 5 bases and J shed 1 base, with 12 bases lying between them. This CDR3 is 15 amino acids long. In DNA form, the CDR3 reads TGTGCCAGCAGCCCAGGGGATGGGAGCAATCAGCCCCAGCATTTT. As protein: CASSPGDGSNQPQHF.

This clone is a singleton in its sample. This sequence joins TRBV2 and TRBJ1-5, with 10 bases that match TRBD1. The CDR3 consists of 16 residues. With 6 bases clipped from V and 2 bases from J, the junction kept 7 bases outside the gene matches. Germline V gene sequence: CDR1 SNHLY, CDR2 FYNNEI. The CDR3 here is CASRIDRGLGNQPQHF. Here the CDR3 DNA reads TGTGCCAGCAGGATCGACAGGGGGCTCGGCAATCAGCCCCAGCATTTT.

The rearrangement links TRBV29-1 to TRBJ2-3; either TRBD1 or TRBD2 may fit D (5 bases each). V lost 3 bases to trimming and J lost 1 base, with 11 bases between them. CDR3 length: 14 amino acids. The germline V gene encodes CDR1 SQVTM and CDR2 ANQGSEA. In DNA form, the CDR3 reads TGCAGCGTTGACTCAGGGAGTGGCACAGATACGCAGTATTTT. It encodes CSVDSGSGTDTQYF.

The chain's CDR3 is CASSEDRGEVNEQYF. In nucleotides, the CDR3 is TGCGCCAGCAGTGAGGACAGGGGCGAGGTGAACGAGCAGTACTTC. This chain links TRBV10-1 with TRBJ2-7; 8 bases fit TRBD1. Germline V CDR1 and CDR2: WNHNN, SYGVQD (reference sequence). V shed 2 bases, J shed 5 bases, and the junction held 8 bases outside the gene matches. This CDR3 region has 15 residues.

The V and J genes are TRBV15 and TRBJ1-2; 9 nucleotides align to TRBD1. This CDR3 has 16 residues. Per the germline V gene, CDR1 is LNHNV and CDR2 is YYDKDF (reference sequence). Trimming removed 0 bases from V and 8 bases from J; junction bases left unmatched: 10. As DNA, the CDR3 is TGTGCCACCAGCAGAGATCGAGCAGGGACAGGGTACGGCTACACCTTC. Protein: CATSRDRAGTGYGYTF.

This clone is medium-sized in the sample. The chain links TRBV12-5 to TRBJ1-2, with TRBD1 as a possible D gene (6 bases). This CDR3 spans 12 amino acids. Germline loops: CDR1 LGHNT, CDR2 FRNRAP. The V end was cut by 5 bases, the J end by 8 bases, with 12 bases between. The CDR3 sequence: CASGPQGSGYTF. The DNA of the CDR3 is TGTGCTAGTGGTCCCCAGGGGAGCGGCTACACCTTC. The whole variable domain, remainder taken from reference TRBV12-5 and TRBJ1-2, is DARVTQTPRHKVTEMGQEVTMRCQPILGHNTVFWYRQTMMQGLELLAYFRNRAPLDDSGMPKDRFSAEMPDATLATLKIQPSEPRDSAVYFCASGPQGSGYTFGSGTRLTVV.

This clone was observed a handful of times. V is TRBV7-9 and J is TRBJ1-1, with TRBD1 identical over 7 bases. The V and J ends lost 5 bases and 4 bases, in that order; junction bases with no gene match: 4. Per the germline V gene, CDR1 is SEHNR and CDR2 is FQNEAQ (reference sequence). This CDR3 has 13 residues. The CDR3 region has the DNA TGTGCCAGCAGCCTGGAGGGGGCCACTGAAGCTTTCTTT. This encodes CASSLEGATEAFF.

This clone is medium-sized by share. The rearrangement uses TRBV12-2 and TRBJ2-7; the table's D call, TRBD1, has no DNA check behind it. TRBV12-2 is shown as a pseudogene. The CDR3 contains 15 residues. This CDR3 reads CASRLVRDNTYEQYF. CDR3 coding DNA: TGTGCAAGTCGCTTAGTCAGGGACAACACCTACGAGCAGTACTTC.